One and the same sample provided the 10 T cell receptor beta chains below, sequenced in a study of cytomegalovirus exposure and HLA in healthy donors. The PCR ran on 60 Vbeta and 13 Jbeta primers. TCRdb's table, derived via immunoSEQ multiplex PCR, lists solely in-frame clones and lacks some. The sample lists some 150,000 clones, around 82% seen once, with less than 2% in the top ten. What was sequenced was PBMCs. The receptors were gathered from a male donor in good health and CMV-seronegative.

The chain links TRBV6-5 to TRBJ2-5, with 8 bases aligning to TRBD2. The CDR3 runs to 15 residues. V lost 9 bases to trimming and J lost 2 bases; unmatched junction nucleotides: 11. Germline-derived CDR1 and CDR2 are MNHEY and SVGAGI. CDR3 bases: TGTGCCAGACACCGAGGACTAGCCTTACAAGAGACCCAGTACTTC. It encodes CARHRGLALQETQYF.

The chain joins TRBV18 to TRBJ1-1; D is undetermined. The CDR3 sequence is 14 residues long. V lost 1 base and J lost 4, with 10 bases in between. CDR1 is KGHSH, CDR2 LQKENI, per germline. CDR3 in DNA: TGTGCCAGCTCACCACTGGGCCTGGGCACTGAAGCTTTCTTT. Its protein is CASSPLGLGTEAFF.

The V and J genes are TRBV7-2 and TRBJ1-3; possibly TRBD1 for D (5 bases). The V end lost 0 bases, the J end lost 2 bases, and 20 bases lay between the germline ends. Germline loops: CDR1 SGHTA, CDR2 FQGNSA. The CDR3 extends over 19 amino acids. The DNA of the CDR3 is TGTGCCAGCAGCTTAGCTAAAAAATTCCCGGAGGGACCTGGAAACACCATATATTTT. Protein: CASSLAKKFPEGPGNTIYF. Filled out from reference TRBV7-2 and TRBJ1-3, the complete variable domain reads GAGVSQSPSNKVTEKGKDVELRCDPISGHTALYWYRQSLGQGLEFLIYFQGNSAPDKSGLPSDRFSAERTGGSVSTLTIQRTQQEDSAVYLCASSLAKKFPEGPGNTIYFGEGSWLTVV.

The chain couples TRBV5-6 to TRBJ1-1; TRBD1 is a possible D gene (6 bases). CDR1 and CDR2 (germline): SGHDT, YYEEEE. CDR3 length equals 15 residues. V lost 0 bases and J lost 4, with 13 bases in between. The CDR3 protein is CASSLGRGIRTEAFF. The CDR3 coding sequence is TGTGCCAGCAGCTTGGGCAGGGGTATCCGCACTGAAGCTTTCTTT.

The J gene is TRBJ1-6, the V gene TRBV5-1; no definite D call. Trimming took off 6 bases at V and 6 bases at J, with 13 bases between the two ends. The CDR3 has 14 amino acids. Germline V gives CDR1 SGHRS, CDR2 YFSETQ. The CDR3 protein is CASKEGRLNSPLHF. The CDR3 nucleotides read TGCGCCAGCAAGGAAGGCAGACTTAATTCACCCCTCCACTTT.

The V and J genes are TRBV28 and TRBJ2-5; D remains unclear. Trimming pared 2 bases from V and 4 bases from J, leaving 8 bases between. This CDR3 has 13 residues. Germline V gene data show CDR1 as MDHEN and CDR2 as SYDVKM. CDR3 loop: CASSLPGGETQYF. The CDR3 bases are TGTGCCAGCAGTTTACCAGGTGGAGAGACCCAGTACTTC. The entire variable domain, with the rest obtained from reference TRBV28 and TRBJ2-5, is as follows: DVKVTQSSRYLVKRTGEKVFLECVQDMDHENMFWYRQDPGLGLRLIYFSYDVKMKEKGDIPEGYSVSREKKERFSLILESASTNQTSMYLCASSLPGGETQYFGPGTRLLVL.

The rearrangement links TRBV7-9 to TRBJ1-4, with 8 bases aligning to TRBD1. Looked up from germline, CDR1 is SEHNR and CDR2 is FQNEAQ (reference sequence). The V segment lost 6 bases and the J segment 1 base; nucleotides outside the gene matches: 4. This CDR3 is built from 15 residues. CDR3 sequence: CASRKTGETNEKLFF. The DNA of the CDR3 is TGTGCCAGCAGAAAGACAGGGGAAACTAATGAAAAACTGTTTTTT.

The V call is TRBV18, the J call TRBJ1-4; weak D call: TRBD1 (6 bases). The CDR3 loop spans 15 amino acids. Germline-derived CDR1 and CDR2 are KGHSH and LQKENI. V was cut by 6 bases and J by 4 bases, with 15 bases left in between. Here the CDR3 reads CASSDRGADNEKLFF. The DNA of the CDR3 is TGTGCCAGCTCCGACCGGGGGGCCGATAATGAAAAACTGTTTTTT.

The chain combines TRBV6-6 with TRBJ1-5, with D perhaps TRBD1 (5 bases). This CDR3 has 14 residues. V was clipped by 4 bases and J by 3 bases, with 10 bases between them. Germline loops: CDR1 MNHNY, CDR2 SVGAGI (reference sequence). CDR3 amino acids: CASSFGGSNQPQHF. In DNA, the CDR3 is TGTGCCAGCAGTTTCGGGGGATCCAATCAGCCCCAGCATTTT.

The chain joins TRBV25-1 to TRBJ2-5; weak D call: TRBD2 (6 bases). The length of the CDR3 is 15 residues. V dropped 3 bases and J dropped 5 bases, with 16 bases sitting between them. From germline, CDR1 is MGHDK and CDR2 SYGVNS. CDR3 sequence: CASSDGVSGRETQYF. DNA of the CDR3: TGTGCCAGCAGTGATGGTGTTAGCGGTAGGGAGACCCAGTACTTC.